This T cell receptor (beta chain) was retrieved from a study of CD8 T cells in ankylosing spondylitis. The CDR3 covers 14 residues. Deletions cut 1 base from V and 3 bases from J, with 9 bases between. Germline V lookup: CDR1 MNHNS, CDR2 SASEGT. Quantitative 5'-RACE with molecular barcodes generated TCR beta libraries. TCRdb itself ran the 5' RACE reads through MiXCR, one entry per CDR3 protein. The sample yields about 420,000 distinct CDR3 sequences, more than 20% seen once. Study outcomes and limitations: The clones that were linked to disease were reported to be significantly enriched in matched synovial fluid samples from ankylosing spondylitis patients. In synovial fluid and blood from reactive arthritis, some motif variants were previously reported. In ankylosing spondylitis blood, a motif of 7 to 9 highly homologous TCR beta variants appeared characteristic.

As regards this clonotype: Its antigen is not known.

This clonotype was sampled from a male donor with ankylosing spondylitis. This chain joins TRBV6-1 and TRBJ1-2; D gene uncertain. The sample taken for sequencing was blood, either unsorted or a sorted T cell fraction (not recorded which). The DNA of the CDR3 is TGTGCCAGCAGTGAAGGACGGAGTTACTATGGCTACACCTTC. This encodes CASSEGRSYYGYTF.